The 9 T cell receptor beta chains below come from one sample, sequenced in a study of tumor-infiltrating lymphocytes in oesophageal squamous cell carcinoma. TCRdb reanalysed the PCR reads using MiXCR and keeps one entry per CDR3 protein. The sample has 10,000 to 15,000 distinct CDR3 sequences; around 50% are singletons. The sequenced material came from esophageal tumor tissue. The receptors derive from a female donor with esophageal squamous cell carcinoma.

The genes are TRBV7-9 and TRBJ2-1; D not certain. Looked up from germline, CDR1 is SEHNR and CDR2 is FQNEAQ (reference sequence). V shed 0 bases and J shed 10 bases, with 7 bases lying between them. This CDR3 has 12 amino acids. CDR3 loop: CASSLASYEQFF. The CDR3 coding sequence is TGTGCCAGCAGCTTAGCCTCATACGAGCAGTTCTTC.

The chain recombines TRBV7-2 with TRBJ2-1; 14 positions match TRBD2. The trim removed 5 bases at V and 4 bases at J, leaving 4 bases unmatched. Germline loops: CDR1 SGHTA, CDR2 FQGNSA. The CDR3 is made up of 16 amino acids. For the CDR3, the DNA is TGTGCCAGCAGCACTCGGACTAGCGGGAGGTACAATGAGCAGTTCTTC. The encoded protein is CASSTRTSGRYNEQFF. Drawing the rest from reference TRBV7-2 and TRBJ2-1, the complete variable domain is GAGVSQSPSNKVTEKGKDVELRCDPISGHTALYWYRQSLGQGLEFLIYFQGNSAPDKSGLPSDRFSAERTGGSVSTLTIQRTQQEDSAVYLCASSTRTSGRYNEQFFGPGTRLTVL.

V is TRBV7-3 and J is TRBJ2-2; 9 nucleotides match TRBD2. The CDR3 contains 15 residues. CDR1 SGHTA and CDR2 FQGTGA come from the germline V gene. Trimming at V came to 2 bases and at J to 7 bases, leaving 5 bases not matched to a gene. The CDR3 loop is CASSLRTSAHGELFF. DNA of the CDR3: TGTGCCAGCAGCTTACGGACTAGCGCCCACGGGGAGCTGTTTTTT.

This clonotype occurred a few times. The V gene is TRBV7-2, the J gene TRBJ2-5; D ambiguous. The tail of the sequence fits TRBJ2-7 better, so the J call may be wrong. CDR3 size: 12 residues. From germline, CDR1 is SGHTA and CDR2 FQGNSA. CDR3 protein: CASSLVRYEQYF. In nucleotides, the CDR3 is TGTGCCAGCAGCTTAGTTAGGTACGAGCAGTACTTC.

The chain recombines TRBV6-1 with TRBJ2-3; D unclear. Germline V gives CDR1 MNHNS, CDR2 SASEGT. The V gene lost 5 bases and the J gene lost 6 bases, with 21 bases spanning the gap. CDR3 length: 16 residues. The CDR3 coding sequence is TGTGCCAGCAGTTACGACCCGTGGGCCTCCTGGGATACGCAGTATTTT. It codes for CASSYDPWASWDTQYF.

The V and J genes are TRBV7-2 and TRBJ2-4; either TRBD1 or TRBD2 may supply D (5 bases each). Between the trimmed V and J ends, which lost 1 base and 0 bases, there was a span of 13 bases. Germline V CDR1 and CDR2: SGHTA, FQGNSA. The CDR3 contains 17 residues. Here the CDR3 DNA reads TGTGCCAGCAGCTTAGGATGGGGGACCCTAGCCAAAAACATTCAGTACTTC. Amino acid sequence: CASSLGWGTLAKNIQYF.

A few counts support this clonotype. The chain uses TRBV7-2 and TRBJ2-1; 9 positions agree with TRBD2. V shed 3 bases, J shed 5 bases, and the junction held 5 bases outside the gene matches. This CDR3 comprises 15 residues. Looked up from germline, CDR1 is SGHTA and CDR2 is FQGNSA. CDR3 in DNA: TGTGCCAGCAGCTTTCCGACTAGCGGAAACAATGAGCAGTTCTTC. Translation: CASSFPTSGNNEQFF. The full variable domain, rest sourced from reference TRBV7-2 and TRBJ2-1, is GAGVSQSPSNKVTEKGKDVELRCDPISGHTALYWYRQSLGQGLEFLIYFQGNSAPDKSGLPSDRFSAERTGGSVSTLTIQRTQQEDSAVYLCASSFPTSGNNEQFFGPGTRLTVL.

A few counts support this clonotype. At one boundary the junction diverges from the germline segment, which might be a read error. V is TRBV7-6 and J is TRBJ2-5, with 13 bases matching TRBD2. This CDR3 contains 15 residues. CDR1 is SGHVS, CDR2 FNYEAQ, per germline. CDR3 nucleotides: TGTGCTAGCAGCTTGGGACTAGCGGGAAGCGAGACCCAGTACTTC. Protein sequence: CASSLGLAGSETQYF.

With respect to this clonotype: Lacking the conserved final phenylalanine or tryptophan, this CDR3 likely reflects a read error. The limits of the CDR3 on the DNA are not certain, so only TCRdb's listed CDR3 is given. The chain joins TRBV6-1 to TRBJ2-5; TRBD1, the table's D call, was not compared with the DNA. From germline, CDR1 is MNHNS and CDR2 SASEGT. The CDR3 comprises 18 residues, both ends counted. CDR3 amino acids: CASRIPGAANNSPLHFGN.